The 13 T cell receptor beta chains in this list originate from one sample, sequenced in a study of blood T cell repertoires in COVID-19. The table came from immunoSEQ multiplex PCR; TCRdb's copy has only in-frame clones and leaves some out. The sample shows about 440,000 clones, about 91% of them seen only once. The specimen sequenced was peripheral blood. The receptors come from a woman in her 50s with COVID-19, enrolled during active disease.

This clone was seen a handful of times. The chain uses TRBV5-1 and TRBJ1-6; 7 bases line up with TRBD1. The CDR3 extends over 13 amino acids. V dropped 4 bases and J dropped 11; count of bases not matched to a gene: 6. Germline V gene lookup returns CDR1 SGHRS and CDR2 YFSETQ. The CDR3 nucleotides read TGCGCCAGCAGCCTAGACAGGGCAGCACCCCTCCACTTT. It yields the protein CASSLDRAAPLHF.

This chain connects TRBV28 to TRBJ2-6; weak D call: TRBD2 (6 bases). Germline V gives CDR1 MDHEN, CDR2 SYDVKM. Trimming left V 1 base short and J 1 base short, with 8 bases between. This CDR3 is built from 16 residues. The DNA for the CDR3 is TGTGCCAGCAGTTTATCGGGGGAGTCTGGGGCCAACGTCCTGACTTTC. Its translation: CASSLSGESGANVLTF.

The chain couples TRBV19 to TRBJ1-1, with D unresolved. CDR1 and CDR2 (germline): LNHDA, SQIVND (reference sequence). The CDR3 covers 13 residues. Trimming shortened V by 1 base and J by 7 bases, and 10 bases separated the two germline ends. The CDR3 DNA reads TGTGCCAGTAGTATAGGGGCGTCGAGTGAAGCTTTCTTT. As protein: CASSIGASSEAFF.

The genes are TRBV7-7 and TRBJ2-3; TRBD2 is a possible D gene (5 bases). V was shortened by 3 bases and J by 6 bases, with 13 bases between the two germline ends. The CDR3 loop spans 14 amino acids. Germline values: CDR1 SSHAT, CDR2 FNYEAQ (reference sequence). DNA for the CDR3: TGTGCCAGCAGCTTGGAACTAGAGAGCGATACGCAGTATTTT. It translates to CASSLELESDTQYF.

The genes are TRBV11-2 and TRBJ2-7; TRBD1 aligns across 7 bases. CDR1 and CDR2 (germline): SGHAT, FQNNGV. This CDR3 has 14 amino acids. The junction had 8 bases not matched to a gene; V was cut back by 6 bases and J by 3 bases. Here the CDR3 DNA reads TGTGCCAGCAGGCCTCAAACAGGGGTCTACGAGCAGTACTTC. It translates to CASRPQTGVYEQYF.

The chain links TRBV30 to TRBJ1-6; TRBD1 might be the D (5 bases). The germline gives CDR1 GTSNPN, CDR2 SVGIG (reference sequence). The CDR3 runs to 14 residues. V was cut by 5 bases and J by 14 bases, with 22 bases left in between. The CDR3 DNA sequence: TGTGCCTGGGTAACCGACCCCGTCGGGGGAGCCCTCCACTTT. It codes for CAWVTDPVGGALHF.

Concerning this clone itself: Other DNA sequences in the sample encode the same CDR3. The genes are TRBV27 and TRBJ2-7; TRBD1 aligns across 8 bases. Trimming took 3 bases from V and 4 from J; bases not matched to a gene: 5. Germline V gene data show CDR1 as MNHEY and CDR2 as SMNVEV (reference sequence). This CDR3 region has 14 residues. CDR3 DNA: TGTGCCAGCAGTTTTGGGACAGGACTTTACGAGCAGTACTTC. This gives the protein CASSFGTGLYEQYF.

The V and J genes are TRBV5-6 and TRBJ1-3; TRBD1 matches 7 bases. CDR3 length: 16 amino acids. Looked up from germline, CDR1 is SGHDT and CDR2 is YYEEEE. Trimming removed 4 bases from V and 4 bases from J; junction bases left unmatched: 11. The CDR3 protein is CASSLEGGASGNTIYF. The CDR3 DNA reads as TGTGCCAGCAGCCTAGAAGGGGGCGCATCAGGAAACACCATATATTTT.

This clone was picked up a small number of times. The chain recombines TRBV19 with TRBJ1-1, with 7 bases fitting TRBD1. Looked up from germline, CDR1 is LNHDA and CDR2 is SQIVND (reference sequence). CDR3 length equals 16 residues. J gave up 2 bases and V 4 bases, and 10 bases lay outside the gene matches. The CDR3 sequence: CASSRTGAGINTEAFF. The CDR3 DNA reads TGTGCCAGTAGTAGAACAGGGGCGGGAATCAACACTGAAGCTTTCTTT. Drawing the rest from reference TRBV19 and TRBJ1-1, the complete variable domain is DGGITQSPKYLFRKEGQNVTLSCEQNLNHDAMYWYRQDPGQGLRLIYYSQIVNDFQKGDIAEGYSVSREKKESFPLTVTSAQKNPTAFYLCASSRTGAGINTEAFFGQGTRLTVV.

Notes on this clone: The sample has other DNA sequences that encode this CDR3 too. The J gene is TRBJ1-2, the V gene TRBV2, with D possibly being TRBD1 (6 bases). Germline CDR1 and CDR2: SNHLY and FYNNEI. The germline V and J ends were trimmed by 3 bases and 5 bases, with 10 bases remaining between them. The CDR3 runs to 13 residues. The CDR3 here is CASSEGRGYGYTF. The CDR3 DNA sequence: TGTGCCAGCAGTGAGGGCAGGGGTTATGGCTACACCTTC.

The rearrangement joins TRBV19 to TRBJ2-2; 8 bases align to TRBD1. Germline V CDR1 and CDR2: LNHDA, SQIVND (reference sequence). The V and J ends lost 6 bases and 1 base, in that order; junction bases with no gene match: 7. This CDR3 spans 16 amino acids. Here the CDR3 DNA reads TGTGCCAGTAGCCGACCCGGACAGGGGAACACCGGGGAGCTGTTTTTT. This sequence encodes CASSRPGQGNTGELFF.

This clone showed up just a few times. V gene TRBV19 combines with J gene TRBJ2-7, with 7 bases lining up with TRBD1. The CDR3 covers 14 residues. Trimming at V came to 2 bases and at J to 3 bases, leaving 4 bases not matched to a gene. Germline V gives CDR1 LNHDA, CDR2 SQIVND (reference sequence). The DNA of the CDR3 is TGTGCCAGTAGTATACGACAGGGCCTCTACGAGCAGTACTTC. It codes for CASSIRQGLYEQYF.

The chain joins TRBV6-1 to TRBJ2-1, with D possibly TRBD2 on 5 matching bases. Per germline, CDR1 MNHNS and CDR2 SASEGT. V lost 3 bases, J lost 4 bases, and 19 bases lay in between. The CDR3 sequence is 17 residues long. The CDR3 sequence: CASSEGILVIMYNEQFF. The DNA for the CDR3 is TGTGCCAGCAGTGAGGGAATACTAGTGATTATGTACAATGAGCAGTTCTTC.